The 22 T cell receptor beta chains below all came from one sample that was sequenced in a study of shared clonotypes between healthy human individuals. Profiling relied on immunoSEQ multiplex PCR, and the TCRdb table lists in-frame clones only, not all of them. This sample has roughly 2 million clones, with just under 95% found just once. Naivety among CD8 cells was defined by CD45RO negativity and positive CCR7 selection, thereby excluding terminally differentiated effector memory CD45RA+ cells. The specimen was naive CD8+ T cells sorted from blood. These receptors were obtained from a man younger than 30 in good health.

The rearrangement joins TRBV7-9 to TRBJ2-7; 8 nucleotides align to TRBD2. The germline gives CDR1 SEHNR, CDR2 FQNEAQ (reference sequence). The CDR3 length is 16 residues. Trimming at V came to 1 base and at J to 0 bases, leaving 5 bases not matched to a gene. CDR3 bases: TGTGCCAGCAGCTTAGTATTAGCGGGAAGCTCCTACGAGCAGTACTTC. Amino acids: CASSLVLAGSSYEQYF.

CDR3 amino acids: CASSDGLFYEQYF. The CDR3 nucleotides are TGTGCCAGCAGTGATGGTCTATTCTACGAGCAGTACTTC. The V gene is TRBV2, the J gene TRBJ2-7; D gene uncertain. Germline lookup yields CDR1 SNHLY and CDR2 FYNNEI. V lost 3 bases and J 3 bases, leaving 9 bases between the germline ends. This CDR3 contains 13 residues.

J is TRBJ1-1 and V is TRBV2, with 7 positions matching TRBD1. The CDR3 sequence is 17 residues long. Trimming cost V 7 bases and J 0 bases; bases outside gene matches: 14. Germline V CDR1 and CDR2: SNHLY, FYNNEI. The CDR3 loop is CASNLAQGRGMNTEAFF. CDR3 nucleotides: TGTGCCAGCAACCTAGCACAGGGGCGCGGGATGAACACTGAAGCTTTCTTT.

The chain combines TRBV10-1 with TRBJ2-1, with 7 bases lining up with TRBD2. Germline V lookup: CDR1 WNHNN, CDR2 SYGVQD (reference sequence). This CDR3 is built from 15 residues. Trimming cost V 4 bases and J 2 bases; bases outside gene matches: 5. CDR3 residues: CASSVTSAAYNEQFF. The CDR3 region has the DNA TGCGCCAGCAGTGTAACTAGCGCCGCCTACAATGAGCAGTTCTTC.

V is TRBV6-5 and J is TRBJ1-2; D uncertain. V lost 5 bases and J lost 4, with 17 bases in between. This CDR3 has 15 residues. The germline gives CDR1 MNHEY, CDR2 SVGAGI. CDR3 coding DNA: TGTGCCAGCAGTCCACCTGGACGGAACCTCTATGGCTACACCTTC. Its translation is CASSPPGRNLYGYTF.

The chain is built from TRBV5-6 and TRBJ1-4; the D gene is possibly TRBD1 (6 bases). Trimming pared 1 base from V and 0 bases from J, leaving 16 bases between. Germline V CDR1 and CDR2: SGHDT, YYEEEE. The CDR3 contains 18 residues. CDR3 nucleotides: TGTGCCAGCAGCTTGTGGCCGGGGGGCCGGGCAACTAATGAAAAACTGTTTTTT. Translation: CASSLWPGGRATNEKLFF.

The CDR3 DNA reads as TGTGCCAGCTCACACGACACGGGGGCCGGGTACGAGCAGTACTTC. Its protein product is CASSHDTGAGYEQYF. The rearrangement uses TRBV18 and TRBJ2-7, with D perhaps assigned TRBD1 or TRBD2 (6 bases each). The CDR3 extends over 15 amino acids. From germline, CDR1 is KGHSH and CDR2 LQKENI. V shed 4 bases and J shed 4 bases, with 17 bases lying between them.

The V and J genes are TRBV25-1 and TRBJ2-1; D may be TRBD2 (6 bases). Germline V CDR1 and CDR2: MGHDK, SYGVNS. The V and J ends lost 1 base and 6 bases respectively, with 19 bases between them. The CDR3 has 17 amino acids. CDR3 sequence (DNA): TGTGCCAGCAGTGAATCAAGCGCGGGACCTATTTTCAATGAGCAGTTCTTC. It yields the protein CASSESSAGPIFNEQFF.

DNA of the CDR3: TGCGCCAGCAGCTTAAAGCGGGGACCCCTCAATGAGCAGTTCTTC. It translates to CASSLKRGPLNEQFF. The chain uses TRBV5-1 and TRBJ2-1; the match to TRBD2 covers 7 bases. This CDR3 is built from 15 residues. The germline CDR1 and CDR2 sequences are SGHRS and YFSETQ. J gave up 6 bases and V 2 bases, and 8 bases lay outside the gene matches.

The chain's CDR3 is CASSVQGGMNTEAFF. CDR3 DNA sequence: TGTGCCAGCAGCGTACAGGGGGGCATGAACACTGAAGCTTTCTTT. The rearrangement links TRBV5-6 to TRBJ1-1; TRBD1 aligns across 8 bases. The CDR3 is 15 amino acids. Germline loops: CDR1 SGHDT, CDR2 YYEEEE. The J segment lost 0 bases and the V segment lost 4 bases, leaving 5 bases of the junction unmatched.

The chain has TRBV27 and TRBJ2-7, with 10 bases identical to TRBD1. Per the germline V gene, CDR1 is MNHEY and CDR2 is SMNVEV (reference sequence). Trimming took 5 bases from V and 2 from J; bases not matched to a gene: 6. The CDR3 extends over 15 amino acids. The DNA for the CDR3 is TGTGCCAGCAGTCGCCCGGGACAGGGGACCTACGAGCAGTACTTC. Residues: CASSRPGQGTYEQYF.

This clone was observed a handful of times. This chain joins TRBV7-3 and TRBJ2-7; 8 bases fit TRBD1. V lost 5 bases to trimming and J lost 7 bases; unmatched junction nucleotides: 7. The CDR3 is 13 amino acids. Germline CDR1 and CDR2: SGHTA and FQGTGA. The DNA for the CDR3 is TGTGCCAGCAGCCTTAGGGGGACAGGTGAGCAGTACTTC. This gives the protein CASSLRGTGEQYF.

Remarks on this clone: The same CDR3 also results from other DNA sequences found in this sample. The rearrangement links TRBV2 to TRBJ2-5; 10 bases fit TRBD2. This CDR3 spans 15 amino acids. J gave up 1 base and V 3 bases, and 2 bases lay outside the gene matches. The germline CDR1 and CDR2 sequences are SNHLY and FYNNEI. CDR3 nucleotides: TGTGCCAGCAGTGAGATAGCGGGAGGCCAAGAGACCCAGTACTTC. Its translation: CASSEIAGGQETQYF. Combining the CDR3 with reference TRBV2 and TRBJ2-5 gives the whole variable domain EPEVTQTPSHQVTQMGQEVILRCVPISNHLYFYWYRQILGQKVEFLVSFYNNEISEKSEIFDDQFSVERPDGSNFTLKIRSTKLEDSAMYFCASSEIAGGQETQYFGPGTRLLVL.

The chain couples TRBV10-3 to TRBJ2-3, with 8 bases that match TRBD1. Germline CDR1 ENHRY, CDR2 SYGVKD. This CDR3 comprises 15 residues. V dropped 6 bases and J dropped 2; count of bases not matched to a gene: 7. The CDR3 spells CAIREDRDPTDTQYF. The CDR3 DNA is TGTGCCATCAGAGAGGACAGGGACCCCACAGATACGCAGTATTTT.

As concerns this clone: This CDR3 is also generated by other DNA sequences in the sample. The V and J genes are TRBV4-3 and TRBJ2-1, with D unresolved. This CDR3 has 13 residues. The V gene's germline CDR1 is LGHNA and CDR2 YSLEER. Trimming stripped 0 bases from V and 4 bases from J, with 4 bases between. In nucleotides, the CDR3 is TGCGCCAGCAGCCAAGAAGGTTACAATGAGCAGTTCTTC. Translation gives CASSQEGYNEQFF.

DNA of the CDR3: TGTGCCAGCAGCTTGTATCGCGCTAGCGGGAGTTTGTCCTACAATGAGCAGTTCTTC. Translated, it gives CASSLYRASGSLSYNEQFF. This chain links TRBV5-8 with TRBJ2-1; 10 bases line up with TRBD2. J gave up 1 base and V 1 base, and 11 bases lay outside the gene matches. Germline V CDR1 and CDR2: SGHTS, YDEGEE. This CDR3 has 19 residues.

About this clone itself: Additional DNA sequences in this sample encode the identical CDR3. The CDR3 spells CAWSVPPRETQYF. The CDR3 bases are TGTGCCTGGAGTGTACCCCCCCGAGAGACCCAGTACTTC. The chain links TRBV30 to TRBJ2-5; unclear D gene. The CDR3 has 13 amino acids. Germline-derived CDR1 and CDR2 are GTSNPN and SVGIG (reference sequence). Trimming left V 0 bases short and J 4 bases short, with 9 bases between.

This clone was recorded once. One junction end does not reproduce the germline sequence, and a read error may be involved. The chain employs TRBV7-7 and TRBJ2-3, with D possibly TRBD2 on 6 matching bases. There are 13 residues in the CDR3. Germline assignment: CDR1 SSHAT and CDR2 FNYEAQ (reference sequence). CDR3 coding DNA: TGTGCTAGCAGTAGAGGGGAGGCAGATACGCAGTATTTT. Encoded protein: CASSRGEADTQYF.

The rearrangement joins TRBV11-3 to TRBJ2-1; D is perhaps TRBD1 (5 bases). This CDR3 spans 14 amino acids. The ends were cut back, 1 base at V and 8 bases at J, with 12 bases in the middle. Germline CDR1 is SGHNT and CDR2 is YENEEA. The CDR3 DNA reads TGTGCCAGCAGCTTAGCCAGGGCAGGGCATGAGCAGTTCTTC. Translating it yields CASSLARAGHEQFF.

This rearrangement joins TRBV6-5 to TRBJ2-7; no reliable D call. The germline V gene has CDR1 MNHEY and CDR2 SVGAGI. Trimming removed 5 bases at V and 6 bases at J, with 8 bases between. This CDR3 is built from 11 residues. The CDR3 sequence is CASSGLFEQYF. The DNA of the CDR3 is TGTGCCAGCAGTGGCCTGTTCGAGCAGTACTTC.

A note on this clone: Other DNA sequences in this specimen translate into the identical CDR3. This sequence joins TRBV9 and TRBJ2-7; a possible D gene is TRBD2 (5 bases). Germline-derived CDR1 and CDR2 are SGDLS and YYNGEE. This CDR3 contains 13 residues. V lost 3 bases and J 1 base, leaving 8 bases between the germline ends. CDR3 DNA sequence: TGTGCCAGCAGCGAGGGAGAATCCTACGAGCAGTACTTC. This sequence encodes CASSEGESYEQYF.

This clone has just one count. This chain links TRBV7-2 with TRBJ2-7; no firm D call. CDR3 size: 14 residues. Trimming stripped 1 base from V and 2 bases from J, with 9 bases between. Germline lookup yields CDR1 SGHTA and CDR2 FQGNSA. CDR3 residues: CASSLVTGPYEQYF. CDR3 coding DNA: TGTGCCAGCAGCTTAGTTACGGGCCCCTACGAGCAGTACTTC.